Reported below is one T cell receptor beta chain. This entry comes from a study of blood T cell repertoires in COVID-19. As for the study in general: Italy, Spain and the United States were the sources of the convalescent and acute COVID-19 samples. In each case, the material was cDNA or gDNA derived from T cells, B-cell-depleted T cells, or PBMCs.

Seattle's enrolled individuals joined amid active infection and were then monitored longitudinally. In the original processing: Amplification from reference gene primers served as the basis for estimated nucleated cell counts. Profiled with immunoSEQ multiplex PCR; TCRdb holds only in-frame clones, not every one. V and J calls and clone size are those listed in that table; D and trimming were worked out from the DNA. The sample includes 300,000 to 400,000 clones, 75% to 90% seen only once; the top ten take about 6%. The sequence was obtained from a woman in her forties or fifties with COVID-19, enrolled during active disease. Source material: peripheral blood.

The CDR3 here is CATSGQTYEQYF. CDR3 in DNA: TGTGCCACAAGCGGGCAGACCTACGAGCAGTACTTC. The rearrangement joins TRBV10-3 to TRBJ2-7; tentatively, D is TRBD2 (6 bases). The CDR3 loop spans 12 amino acids. V was shortened by 10 bases and J by 2 bases, with 12 bases between the two germline ends. Germline-derived CDR1 and CDR2 are ENHRY and SYGVKD.